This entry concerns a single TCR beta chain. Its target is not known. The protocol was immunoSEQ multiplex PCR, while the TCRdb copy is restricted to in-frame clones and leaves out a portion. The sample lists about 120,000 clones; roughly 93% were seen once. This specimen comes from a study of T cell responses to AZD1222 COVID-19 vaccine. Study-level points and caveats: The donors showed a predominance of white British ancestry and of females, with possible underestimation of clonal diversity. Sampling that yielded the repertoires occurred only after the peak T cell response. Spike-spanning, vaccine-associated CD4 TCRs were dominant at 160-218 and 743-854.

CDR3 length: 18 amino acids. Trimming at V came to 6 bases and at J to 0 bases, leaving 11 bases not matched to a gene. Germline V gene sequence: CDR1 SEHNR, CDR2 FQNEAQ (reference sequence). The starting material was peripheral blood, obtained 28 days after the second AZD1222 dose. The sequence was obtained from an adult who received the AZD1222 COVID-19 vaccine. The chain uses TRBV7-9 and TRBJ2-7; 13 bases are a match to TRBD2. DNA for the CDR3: TGTGCCAGCAGTAACGGACTAGCGGGAGTTGAGAGCTCCTACGAGCAGTACTTC. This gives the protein CASSNGLAGVESSYEQYF.